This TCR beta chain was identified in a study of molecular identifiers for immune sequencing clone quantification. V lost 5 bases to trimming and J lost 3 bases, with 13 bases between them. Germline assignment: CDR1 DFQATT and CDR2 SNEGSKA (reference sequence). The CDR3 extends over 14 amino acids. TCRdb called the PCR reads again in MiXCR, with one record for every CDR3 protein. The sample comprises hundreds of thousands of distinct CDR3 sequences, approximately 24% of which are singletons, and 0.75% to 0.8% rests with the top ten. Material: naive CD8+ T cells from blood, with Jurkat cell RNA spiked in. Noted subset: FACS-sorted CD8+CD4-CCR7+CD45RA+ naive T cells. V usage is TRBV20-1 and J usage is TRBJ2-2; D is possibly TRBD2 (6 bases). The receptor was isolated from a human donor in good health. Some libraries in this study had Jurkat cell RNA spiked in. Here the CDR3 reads CSAEKGLYTGELFF. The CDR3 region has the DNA TGCAGTGCTGAAAAGGGACTTTACACCGGGGAGCTGTTTTTT.